This passage covers 14 T cell receptor beta chains from one sample sequenced in a study of blood T cell repertoires in COVID-19. The protocol was immunoSEQ multiplex PCR, while the TCRdb copy is restricted to in-frame clones and leaves out a portion. Among some 240,000 clones listed, roughly 88% were seen once. The sequencing sample was made of peripheral blood. The receptors derive from a man aged 45-65 years with active or convalescent COVID-19.

This clone was counted only a few times. J is TRBJ1-2 and V is TRBV6-1; no firm D call. Trimming cost V 2 bases and J 0 bases, with 10 bases left between them. Germline V gene data show CDR1 as MNHNS and CDR2 as SASEGT. The CDR3 is 15 residues long. The CDR3 is CASSEWAASNYGYTF. CDR3 coding DNA: TGTGCCAGCAGTGAATGGGCAGCCTCTAACTATGGCTACACCTTC.

The chain has TRBV19 and TRBJ2-7; perhaps TRBD2 as D (5 bases). CDR3 length: 15 residues. The germline CDR1 and CDR2 sequences are LNHDA and SQIVND (reference sequence). Trimming took 1 base from V and 0 from J, leaving 10 bases between them. The CDR3 DNA follows: TGTGCCAGTAGTATAGGCCCGGGGTACTCCTACGAGCAGTACTTC. It specifies CASSIGPGYSYEQYF.

The chain has TRBV2 and TRBJ2-7, with TRBD2 matching 14 bases. Germline V gene lookup returns CDR1 SNHLY and CDR2 FYNNEI. Losses at the gene ends were 6 bases for V and 5 bases for J; bases not matched to a gene: 3. The CDR3 length is 14 residues. CDR3 protein: CASRGTSGSNEQYF. The CDR3 DNA reads TGTGCCAGCAGAGGGACTAGCGGGAGTAACGAGCAGTACTTC.

The chain joins TRBV5-4 to TRBJ1-4; a possible D gene is TRBD1 (6 bases). The CDR3 covers 14 residues. V lost 2 bases and J lost 8, with 13 bases in between. From germline, CDR1 is SGHNT and CDR2 YYREEE (reference sequence). CDR3 protein: CASSLRDTEEKLFF. In DNA, the CDR3 is TGTGCCAGCAGCTTACGGGACACGGAAGAAAAACTGTTTTTT.

The rearrangement joins TRBV2 to TRBJ2-5; a weak D match, TRBD1 (6 bases). Trimming removed 4 bases from V and 3 bases from J, with 12 bases in between. Looked up from germline, CDR1 is SNHLY and CDR2 is FYNNEI. This CDR3 spans 14 amino acids. The CDR3 reads CASSGLNREETQYF. The CDR3 DNA follows: TGTGCCAGCAGTGGTCTGAACAGGGAAGAGACCCAGTACTTC. Full variable domain (missing parts from reference TRBV2 and TRBJ2-5): EPEVTQTPSHQVTQMGQEVILRCVPISNHLYFYWYRQILGQKVEFLVSFYNNEISEKSEIFDDQFSVERPDGSNFTLKIRSTKLEDSAMYFCASSGLNREETQYFGPGTRLLVL.

This rearrangement joins TRBV28 to TRBJ1-2; D might be TRBD1 (6 bases). Per the germline V gene, CDR1 is MDHEN and CDR2 is SYDVKM. V lost 6 bases and J lost 0, with 11 bases in between. This CDR3 spans 14 amino acids. The CDR3 region has the DNA TGTGCCAGCAGCTTAGACAGGACTAACTATGGCTACACCTTC. It codes for CASSLDRTNYGYTF.

The chain recombines TRBV7-9 with TRBJ2-7; 14 nucleotides match TRBD2. Germline assignment: CDR1 SEHNR and CDR2 FQNEAQ (reference sequence). Unmatched junction bases numbered 1, after V lost 6 bases and J lost 0 bases. The CDR3 loop spans 15 amino acids. In nucleotides, the CDR3 is TGTGCCAGCAGTGGGACTAGCGGGAGCTCCTACGAGCAGTACTTC. It codes for CASSGTSGSSYEQYF.

This clone was detected a few times. This chain links TRBV30 with TRBJ1-5; TRBD1 is a possible D gene (5 bases). V lost 2 bases, J lost 2 bases, and 10 bases lay in between. There are 14 residues in the CDR3. CDR1 and CDR2 (germline): GTSNPN, SVGIG (reference sequence). As DNA, the CDR3 is TGTGCCTGGAGTTCAGGGTTCGGCAATCAGCCCCAGCATTTT. Translated, it gives CAWSSGFGNQPQHF.

The chain joins TRBV4-1 to TRBJ1-5; D remains ambiguous. Deletions cut 5 bases from V and 1 base from J, with 12 bases between. This CDR3 spans 15 amino acids. The germline V gene encodes CDR1 MGHRA and CDR2 YSYEKL. This chain's CDR3 is CASSTGVWSNQPQHF. Written as DNA, the CDR3 is TGCGCCAGCAGCACGGGAGTTTGGAGCAATCAGCCCCAGCATTTT.

Only a few counts were recorded for this clone. This rearrangement joins TRBV5-5 to TRBJ1-3; 7 bases agree with TRBD1. V trimming: 3 bases; J trimming: 4 bases; junction bases outside the gene matches: 4. The germline V gene has CDR1 SGHKS and CDR2 YYEKEE (reference sequence). This CDR3 region has 14 residues. The CDR3 nucleotides read TGTGCCAGCAGCTCACAGGGGACGGGAAACACCATATATTTT. Amino acid sequence: CASSSQGTGNTIYF.

The chain uses TRBV7-3 and TRBJ2-1; 12 nucleotides line up with TRBD2. This CDR3 spans 14 amino acids. Looked up from germline, CDR1 is SGHTA and CDR2 is FQGTGA. V was pared by 6 bases and J by 7 bases, with 4 bases of the junction left unmatched. For the CDR3, the DNA is TGTGCCAGCAGAGCTAGCGGGAGGGGGAATGAGCAGTTCTTC. Protein product: CASRASGRGNEQFF.

A single count supports this clone. V is TRBV28 and J is TRBJ2-2; 7 bases are shared with TRBD2. This CDR3 is 17 amino acids long. V shed 2 bases, J shed 0 bases, and the junction held 6 bases outside the gene matches. CDR1 and CDR2 (germline): MDHEN, SYDVKM. The CDR3 region has the DNA TGTGCCAGCAGTTTAGTGTTTGGGAGGGCGAACACCGGGGAGCTGTTTTTT. This sequence encodes CASSLVFGRANTGELFF.

The V call is TRBV11-2, the J call TRBJ2-5; D is possibly TRBD2 (5 bases). Per germline, CDR1 SGHAT and CDR2 FQNNGV. Trimming cost V 6 bases and J 7 bases, with 15 bases left between them. The CDR3 has 13 residues. The CDR3 DNA follows: TGTGCCAGCAGTGTAGGCAGTACTAGGACCCAGTACTTC. It yields the protein CASSVGSTRTQYF.

This clone appeared once. The chain couples TRBV6-5 to TRBJ1-1; D is unresolved. This CDR3 spans 12 amino acids. V lost 8 bases and J lost 5, with 12 bases in between. Germline CDR1 is MNHEY and CDR2 is SVGAGI. The chain's CDR3 is CASRGGLTEAFF. The CDR3 DNA reads TGTGCCAGCCGAGGAGGTCTGACTGAAGCTTTCTTT.